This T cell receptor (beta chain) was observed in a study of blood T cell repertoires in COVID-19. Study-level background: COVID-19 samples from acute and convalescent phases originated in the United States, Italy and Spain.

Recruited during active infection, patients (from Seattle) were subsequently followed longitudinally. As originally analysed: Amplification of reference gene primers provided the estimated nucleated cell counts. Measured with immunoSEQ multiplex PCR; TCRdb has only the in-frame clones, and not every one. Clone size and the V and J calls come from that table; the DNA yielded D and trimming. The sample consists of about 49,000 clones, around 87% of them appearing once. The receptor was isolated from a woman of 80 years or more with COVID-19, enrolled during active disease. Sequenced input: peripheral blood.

CDR3 region: CASSEDRGGETQYF. DNA of the CDR3: TGTGCCAGCAGTGAGGACAGGGGCGGTGAGACCCAGTACTTC. The rearrangement links TRBV2 to TRBJ2-5; 9 positions agree with TRBD1. Germline V gives CDR1 SNHLY, CDR2 FYNNEI. CDR3 length: 14 amino acids. Trimming cost V 3 bases and J 5 bases; bases outside gene matches: 4.